This T cell receptor beta chain was sequenced during a study of blood T cell repertoires in COVID-19. As for the study in general: Both acute and convalescent COVID-19 samples were obtained from the United States, Italy and Spain. T cells, B-cell-depleted T cells, or PBMCs provided the cDNA or gDNA that served as material.

Germline loops: CDR1 SQVTM, CDR2 ANQGSEA. Trimming left V 7 bases short and J 1 base short, with 14 bases between. The CDR3 length is 13 residues. TCRdb keeps only in-frame clones here, not all; method: immunoSEQ multiplex PCR. The profile shows some 82,000 clones, about four fifths of them singletons. The TCR originated in an elderly man with active or convalescent COVID-19. The V call is TRBV29-1, the J call TRBJ2-7, with TRBD1 as a possible D gene (6 bases). The material sequenced was peripheral blood. As DNA, the CDR3 is TGCAGCGGATTCCGGACAGCTTCCTACGAGCAGTACTTC. Residues: CSGFRTASYEQYF.